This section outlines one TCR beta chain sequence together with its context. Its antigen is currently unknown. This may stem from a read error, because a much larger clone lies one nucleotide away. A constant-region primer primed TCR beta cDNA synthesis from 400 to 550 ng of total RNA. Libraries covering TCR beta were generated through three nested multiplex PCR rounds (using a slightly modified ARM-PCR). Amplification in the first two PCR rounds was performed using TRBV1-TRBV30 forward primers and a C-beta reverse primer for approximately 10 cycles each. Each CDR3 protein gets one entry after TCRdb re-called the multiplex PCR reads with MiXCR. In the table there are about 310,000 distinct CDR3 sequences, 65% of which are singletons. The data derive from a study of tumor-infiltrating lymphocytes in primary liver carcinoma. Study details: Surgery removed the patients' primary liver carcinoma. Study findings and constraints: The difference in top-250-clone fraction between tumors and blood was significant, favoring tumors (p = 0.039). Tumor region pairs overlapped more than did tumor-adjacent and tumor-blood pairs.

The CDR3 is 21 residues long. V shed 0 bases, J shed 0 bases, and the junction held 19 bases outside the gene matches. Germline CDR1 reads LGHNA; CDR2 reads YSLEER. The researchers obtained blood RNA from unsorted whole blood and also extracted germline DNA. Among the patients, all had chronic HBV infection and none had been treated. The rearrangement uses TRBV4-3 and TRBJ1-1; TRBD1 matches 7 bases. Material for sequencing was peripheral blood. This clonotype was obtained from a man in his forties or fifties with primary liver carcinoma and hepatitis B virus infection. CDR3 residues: CASSQDLLGALTGRLNTEAFF. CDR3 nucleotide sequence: TGCGCCAGCAGCCAAGATCTGTTAGGGGCTTTGACAGGGCGGCTGAACACTGAAGCTTTCTTT.